These 7 T cell receptor beta chains were all obtained from the same sample, sequenced in a study of shared clonotypes between healthy human individuals. The protocol was immunoSEQ multiplex PCR, while the TCRdb copy is restricted to in-frame clones and leaves out a portion. The sample yields about 330,000 clones, over 75% seen once. The sequenced sample was memory CD8+ T cells sorted from blood. The subset here: CD45RO+ cells pooled with CCR7-negative TemRA cells. These receptor sequences come from a man between 18 and 35 years old in good health.

Comment on this clone: The identical CDR3 is also encoded by other nucleotide sequences in the sample. J is TRBJ1-1 and V is TRBV6-5; no definite D call. This CDR3 is 13 amino acids long. The V end was cut by 0 bases, the J end by 5 bases, with 7 bases between. Germline V gives CDR1 MNHEY, CDR2 SVGAGI. In nucleotides, the CDR3 is TGTGCCAGCAGTTACTCGGGAGGGACTGAAGCTTTCTTT. Its translation: CASSYSGGTEAFF.

The J gene is TRBJ2-5, the V gene TRBV7-9; D unresolved. Germline V gene sequence: CDR1 SEHNR, CDR2 FQNEAQ (reference sequence). With 2 bases removed from V and 1 base from J, the gap between germline ends came to 5 bases. The CDR3 is made up of 13 amino acids. CDR3 DNA sequence: TGTGCCAGCAGCTTACCTACCCAAGAGACCCAGTACTTC. Its translation is CASSLPTQETQYF.

The chain couples TRBV4-3 to TRBJ2-1; 14 bases agree with TRBD2. Germline trimming cut 1 base from V and 3 bases from J; bases unmatched to any gene: 14. The CDR3 is made up of 21 amino acids. Per the germline V gene, CDR1 is LGHNA and CDR2 is YSLEER. The CDR3 DNA sequence: TGCGCCAGCAGCCAAGTAGGAGGAGGACTAGCGGGAGGAGCGGTCTACAATGAGCAGTTCTTC. Amino acid sequence: CASSQVGGGLAGGAVYNEQFF.

The CDR3 DNA is TGCGCCAGCAGCTTGGCCTCAGCGCCCGATGGCTACACCTTC. Translated: CASSLASAPDGYTF. The chain couples TRBV5-1 to TRBJ1-2; D is undetermined. CDR1 is SGHRS and CDR2 is YFSETQ in the germline V gene. There are 14 residues in the CDR3. V lost 0 bases to trimming and J lost 6 bases, with 12 bases between them. Combining the CDR3 with reference TRBV5-1 and TRBJ1-2 gives the whole variable domain KAGVTQTPRYLIKTRGQQVTLSCSPISGHRSVSWYQQTPGQGLQFLFEYFSETQRNKGNFPGRFSGRQFSNSRSEMNVSTLELGDSALYLCASSLASAPDGYTFGSGTRLTVV.

The chain uses TRBV28 and TRBJ1-4; no clear D gene. Germline CDR1 and CDR2: MDHEN and SYDVKM. V was pared by 3 bases and J by 0 bases, with 8 bases between. The CDR3 loop spans 15 amino acids. CDR3 residues: CASSLTFATNEKLFF. The CDR3 DNA is TGTGCCAGCAGTTTGACATTTGCAACTAATGAAAAACTGTTTTTT.

This clone was counted between two and nine times. This chain uses TRBV28 with TRBJ1-5; the match to TRBD1 covers 8 bases. Germline V gene lookup returns CDR1 MDHEN and CDR2 SYDVKM. There are 15 residues in the CDR3. Trimming cost V 6 bases and J 1 base; bases outside gene matches: 5. The CDR3 sequence is CASSNTGGSNQPQHF. The CDR3 region has the DNA TGTGCCAGCAGCAATACAGGGGGGAGCAATCAGCCCCAGCATTTT.

This sequence joins TRBV6-5 and TRBJ1-3; D gene unclear. V was pared by 0 bases and J by 4 bases, with 4 bases between. The CDR3 consists of 13 residues. From germline, CDR1 is MNHEY and CDR2 SVGAGI. The CDR3 coding sequence is TGTGCCAGCAGTTACTCGGGAGGAAACACCATATATTTT. It specifies CASSYSGGNTIYF.